These 27 T cell receptor beta chains share one sample of origin, sequenced in a study of cytomegalovirus exposure and HLA in healthy donors. A multiplex PCR was run with 60 Vbeta primers and 13 Jbeta primers. TCRdb's copy holds only in-frame clones and misses some; the assay was immunoSEQ multiplex PCR. The sample holds just over 150,000 clones, 80% to 90% seen once. Sequenced sample: PBMCs. These receptors originate from a man in his fifties or sixties in good health and CMV-seropositive.

The count of this clone is one. V usage is TRBV7-2 and J usage is TRBJ2-6; TRBD1 is a possible D gene (6 bases). The CDR3 extends over 16 amino acids. V gave up 5 bases and J gave up 0 bases, with 11 bases separating them. The germline V gene encodes CDR1 SGHTA and CDR2 FQGNSA. The chain's CDR3 is CASSPTGFSGANVLTF. DNA for the CDR3: TGTGCCAGCAGCCCCACAGGGTTCTCTGGGGCCAACGTCCTGACTTTC.

J is TRBJ1-2 and V is TRBV6-5, with D unresolved. The CDR3 covers 13 residues. V lost 6 bases and J 5 bases, leaving 13 bases between the germline ends. Germline CDR1 MNHEY, CDR2 SVGAGI. This CDR3 is CASSKDGLYGYTF. In DNA form, the CDR3 reads TGTGCCAGCAGCAAGGACGGACTATATGGCTACACCTTC.

This rearrangement joins TRBV5-1 to TRBJ2-1; 11 nucleotides agree with TRBD2. The CDR3 loop spans 16 amino acids. J was trimmed by 6 bases and V by 0 bases; bases with no gene match: 5. The germline gives CDR1 SGHRS, CDR2 YFSETQ. CDR3 nucleotide sequence: TGCGCCAGCAGCTTGGGACTAGCGGGAAGGGGCAATGAGCAGTTCTTC. Its translation: CASSLGLAGRGNEQFF.

The chain recombines TRBV2 with TRBJ1-3, with D possibly being TRBD1 (6 bases). Between the trimmed V and J ends, which lost 6 bases and 2 bases, there was a span of 11 bases. Germline assignment: CDR1 SNHLY and CDR2 FYNNEI. The CDR3 is made up of 14 amino acids. The CDR3 spells CASSLGGAGNTIYF. The CDR3, as DNA: TGTGCCAGCAGCCTAGGGGGGGCTGGAAACACCATATATTTT.

This chain connects TRBV6-5 to TRBJ2-7, with TRBD1 matching over 7 bases. The CDR3 is 13 residues long. V lost 8 bases to trimming and J lost 5 bases; unmatched junction nucleotides: 9. The germline V gene encodes CDR1 MNHEY and CDR2 SVGAGI. CDR3 amino acids: CASFQTGSNEQYF. CDR3 bases: TGTGCCAGCTTTCAGACAGGGAGCAACGAGCAGTACTTC.

This chain connects TRBV5-6 to TRBJ2-7; D unresolved. Trimming stripped 3 bases from V and 6 bases from J, with 7 bases between. The CDR3 loop spans 11 amino acids. Germline CDR1 SGHDT, CDR2 YYEEEE. The CDR3 region has the DNA TGTGCCAGCAGCTCCCTATCCGAGCAGTACTTC. This encodes CASSSLSEQYF.

The CDR3 protein is CASSLGGRTGSSGNTIYF. Here the CDR3 DNA reads TGCGCCAGCAGCTTGGGGGGAAGGACAGGGAGCTCTGGAAACACCATATATTTT. This chain joins TRBV5-1 and TRBJ1-3; 8 bases map to TRBD1. Unmatched junction bases numbered 8, after V lost 0 bases and J lost 0 bases. The V gene's germline CDR1 is SGHRS and CDR2 YFSETQ. The CDR3 is 18 amino acids.

The V and J genes are TRBV5-1 and TRBJ1-2, with 9 nucleotides matching TRBD1. V shed 0 bases, J shed 4 bases, and the junction held 10 bases outside the gene matches. Germline CDR1 SGHRS, CDR2 YFSETQ. The CDR3 extends over 17 amino acids. In DNA form, the CDR3 reads TGCGCCAGCAGCTTGGTTGGGACAGGGTCTCCCCTCTATGGCTACACCTTC. This encodes CASSLVGTGSPLYGYTF.

The genes are TRBV2 and TRBJ2-2, with a possible D match to TRBD1 (5 bases). The V gene lost 5 bases and the J gene lost 4 bases, with 11 bases spanning the gap. This CDR3 is 14 amino acids long. Germline V gene data show CDR1 as SNHLY and CDR2 as FYNNEI. This chain's CDR3 is CASSRQGRTGELFF. CDR3 nucleotide sequence: TGTGCCAGCAGTCGGCAGGGTCGCACCGGGGAGCTGTTTTTT.

The chain links TRBV10-2 to TRBJ2-1, with 12 bases fitting TRBD2. CDR3 length equals 16 residues. The germline gives CDR1 WSHSY, CDR2 SAAADI. After removal of 8 bases from V and 0 bases from J, the junction contained 5 bases not matched to a gene. The CDR3 nucleotides read TGCGCCAGCGCTGGACTAGCGGGGCCCTCCTACAATGAGCAGTTCTTC. Translation: CASAGLAGPSYNEQFF.

The rearrangement joins TRBV5-4 to TRBJ2-5, with D maybe TRBD1 (6 bases). The germline gives CDR1 SGHNT, CDR2 YYREEE (reference sequence). There are 13 residues in the CDR3. Between the trimmed V and J ends, which lost 2 bases and 5 bases, there was a span of 10 bases. CDR3 nucleotide sequence: TGTGCCAGCAGCTTACAGGGCGTCGAGACCCAGTACTTC. This sequence encodes CASSLQGVETQYF.

This clone was observed a handful of times. The V call is TRBV15, the J call TRBJ1-2; TRBD1 is a possible D gene (5 bases). Germline CDR1 reads LNHNV; CDR2 reads YYDKDF (reference sequence). Trimming removed 0 bases from V and 2 bases from J, with 16 bases in between. The CDR3 is made up of 17 amino acids. The CDR3 reads CATSRDLGRGENYGYTF. CDR3 in DNA: TGTGCCACCAGCAGAGATCTGGGACGGGGGGAGAACTATGGCTACACCTTC.

V gene TRBV11-2 combines with J gene TRBJ2-7; 7 nucleotides align to TRBD2. V dropped 5 bases and J dropped 3; count of bases not matched to a gene: 10. This CDR3 has 15 amino acids. CDR1 and CDR2 (germline): SGHAT, FQNNGV. The CDR3 DNA reads as TGTGCCAGCAGCGGGCTTCAGCGGGGAGGCTACGAGCAGTACGTC. Translated, it gives CASSGLQRGGYEQYV.

This chain uses TRBV25-1 with TRBJ1-1; 7 bases match TRBD1. V shed 1 base, J shed 4 bases, and the junction held 6 bases outside the gene matches. Germline CDR1 reads MGHDK; CDR2 reads SYGVNS. This CDR3 is built from 15 residues. The CDR3 nucleotides read TGTGCCAGCAGTGAATTAGGGGGCAAGGGCACTGAAGCTTTCTTT. Amino acids: CASSELGGKGTEAFF.

This clone was observed a handful of times. The chain recombines TRBV11-2 with TRBJ2-3; D is unresolved. The CDR3 contains 13 residues. The V end was cut by 5 bases, the J end by 6 bases, with 12 bases between. Looked up from germline, CDR1 is SGHAT and CDR2 is FQNNGV. The CDR3 here is CASSLHLQDTQYF. The CDR3 coding sequence is TGTGCCAGCAGCCTCCACCTGCAGGATACGCAGTATTTT.

The chain links TRBV15 to TRBJ1-1; tentatively, D is TRBD1 (6 bases). The CDR3 has 14 residues. The V and J ends lost 4 bases and 4 bases respectively, with 13 bases between them. Germline V gene sequence: CDR1 LNHNV, CDR2 YYDKDF (reference sequence). The CDR3 nucleotides read TGTGCCACCAGCATCAGGGGTTGGGGCACTGAAGCTTTCTTT. Its protein product is CATSIRGWGTEAFF.

In its sample, this clone was seen once. Other DNA variants within this sample encode the same CDR3. The chain has TRBV5-1 and TRBJ2-3; 11 bases fit TRBD1. CDR3 size: 14 residues. CDR1 and CDR2 from the germline V gene are SGHRS and YFSETQ. V lost 4 bases and J lost 4; bases outside the gene matches: 2. The CDR3, as DNA: TGCGCCAGCAGCCTGGGACAGGGGGCAGATACGCAGTATTTT. This codes for CASSLGQGADTQYF.

V is TRBV4-1 and J is TRBJ1-1; D is unclear. Germline CDR1 reads MGHRA; CDR2 reads YSYEKL. V dropped 1 base and J dropped 8 bases, with 11 bases sitting between them. The CDR3 consists of 13 residues. For the CDR3, the DNA is TGCGCCAGCAGCCAAGGATCCGTCCTAGAAGCTTTCTTT. Its translation is CASSQGSVLEAFF.

For the CDR3, the DNA is TGCAGCGTTGAGTCCACAAACTATGGCTACACCTTC. Translated: CSVESTNYGYTF. The chain employs TRBV29-1 and TRBJ1-2; unclear D gene. The CDR3 extends over 12 amino acids. The germline gives CDR1 SQVTM, CDR2 ANQGSEA. V lost 3 bases and J 2 bases, leaving 7 bases between the germline ends.

The chain recombines TRBV6-5 with TRBJ1-4; D not resolved. The CDR3 runs to 15 residues. V dropped 10 bases and J dropped 0 bases, with 15 bases sitting between them. The germline V gene encodes CDR1 MNHEY and CDR2 SVGAGI. CDR3 DNA: TGTGCCATTAGAAGAAGAACAGCAACTAATGAAAAACTGTTTTTT. Protein sequence: CAIRRRTATNEKLFF.

The chain employs TRBV19 and TRBJ2-3; 7 nucleotides match TRBD2. Trimming at V came to 8 bases and at J to 2 bases, leaving 10 bases not matched to a gene. From germline, CDR1 is LNHDA and CDR2 SQIVND (reference sequence). The length of the CDR3 is 15 residues. DNA for the CDR3: TGTGCCAGTGGGAGTATGGGGGGGTACACAGATACGCAGTATTTT. Translating it yields CASGSMGGYTDTQYF.

The J gene is TRBJ2-5, the V gene TRBV9; D possibly corresponds to TRBD2 (5 bases). Germline V gene data show CDR1 as SGDLS and CDR2 as YYNGEE. The V end was cut by 3 bases, the J end by 5 bases, with 17 bases between. The CDR3 loop spans 15 amino acids. The CDR3 sequence is CASSAGVSRAETQYF. The CDR3 region has the DNA TGTGCCAGCAGCGCCGGGGTCAGCAGAGCGGAGACCCAGTACTTC.

This clone was observed a handful of times. The chain joins TRBV5-4 to TRBJ2-1, with 7 bases that match TRBD2. The length of the CDR3 is 13 residues. J gave up 8 bases and V 7 bases, and 9 bases lay outside the gene matches. CDR1 and CDR2 from the germline V gene are SGHNT and YYREEE (reference sequence). The CDR3, as DNA: TGTGCCAGCGCTAGCGGACCTGTGGATGAGCAGTTCTTC. Encoded protein: CASASGPVDEQFF.

The chain uses TRBV6-6 and TRBJ2-3, with 11 bases that match TRBD1. V shed 6 bases and J 1 base; nucleotides not matched to a gene: 3. The CDR3 is made up of 15 amino acids. Per germline, CDR1 MNHNY and CDR2 SVGAGI (reference sequence). The CDR3 sequence: CASRRDRGGTDTQYF. The CDR3 nucleotides are TGTGCCAGCAGGAGGGACAGGGGGGGCACAGATACGCAGTATTTT.

This sequence joins TRBV6-1 and TRBJ1-1; 8 positions agree with TRBD1. Per germline, CDR1 MNHNS and CDR2 SASEGT. The CDR3 runs to 19 residues. Trimming removed 6 bases from V and 0 bases from J; junction bases left unmatched: 18. CDR3 nucleotide sequence: TGTGCCAGCAGAGAATACGGAAGGACAGGGTCTGCCATGAACACTGAAGCTTTCTTT. Residues: CASREYGRTGSAMNTEAFF.

The chain has TRBV9 and TRBJ2-3; D remains unclear. Germline V gene lookup returns CDR1 SGDLS and CDR2 YYNGEE. The CDR3 has 14 amino acids. V shed 6 bases and J shed 0 bases, with 11 bases lying between them. DNA of the CDR3: TGTGCCAGCACTGGAGCGTCTAGCACAGATACGCAGTATTTT. It is translated as CASTGASSTDTQYF.

The chain couples TRBV12-5 to TRBJ2-7; the D is unclear. The V and J ends lost 7 bases and 2 bases respectively, with 9 bases between them. Germline CDR1 LGHNT, CDR2 FRNRAP. The CDR3 covers 12 residues. CDR3 sequence reads: CASAPSAYEQYV. CDR3 DNA sequence: TGTGCTAGTGCCCCCAGCGCCTACGAGCAGTACGTC.